The T cell receptor beta chain described here comes from a study of read filtering for tumor transcriptome and immune sequencing. Across the whole study: The cohort had about 16 men and more than 11 women aged about 45 to 80, mean around 66 years. IR-seq gave about 4 to 10.27 million TCR reads per sample; RNA-seq gave about 80 to 1273. The study's findings and limits: The CD138-negative fraction was mixed bone marrow immune cells, not pure T cells. Approximately 82% of IR-seq clonotypes had one read, totaling approximately 3.3% of reads; RNA-seq: roughly 76% and 46%.

Molecular barcoded adaptors covering alpha/delta and beta/gamma chains were used on 400 ng RNA. One entry per CDR3 protein, called by TCRdb with MiXCR from the reads. The sample consists of about 58,000 distinct CDR3 sequences, 9% to 15% of them appearing once. This clonotype has at least ten counts. No antigen is known for it. A much larger clone lies a single base off, so this may be a read error. Here the CDR3 omits its conserved ending phenylalanine or tryptophan, so a read error is the likely source. Unmatched junction bases numbered 2, after V lost 5 bases and J lost 5 bases. CDR3 length: 12 residues. Germline CDR1 and CDR2: DFQATT and SNEGSKA (reference sequence).

This clonotype was obtained from a donor over 35 with multiple myeloma. The rearrangement joins TRBV20-1 to TRBJ1-5, with TRBD1 matching 8 bases. Sequenced input: a population of CD138-negative cells sorted from bone marrow. The CDR3 loop reads CSAQDRDQPQHS. DNA of the CDR3: TGCAGTGCTCAGGACAGGGATCAGCCCCAGCATTCT.